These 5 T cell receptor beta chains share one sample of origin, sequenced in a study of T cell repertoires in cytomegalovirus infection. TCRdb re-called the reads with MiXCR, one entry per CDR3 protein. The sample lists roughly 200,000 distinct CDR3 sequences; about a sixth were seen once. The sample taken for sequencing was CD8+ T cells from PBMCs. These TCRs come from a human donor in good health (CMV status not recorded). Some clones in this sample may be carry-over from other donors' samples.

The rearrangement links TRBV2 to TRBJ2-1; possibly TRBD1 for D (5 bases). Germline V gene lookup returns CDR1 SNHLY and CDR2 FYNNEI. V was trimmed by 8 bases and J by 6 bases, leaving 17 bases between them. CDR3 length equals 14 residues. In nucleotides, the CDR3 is TGTGCCAGCCCAGATCCCTTTAGGGGCAATGAGCAGTTCTTC. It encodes CASPDPFRGNEQFF.

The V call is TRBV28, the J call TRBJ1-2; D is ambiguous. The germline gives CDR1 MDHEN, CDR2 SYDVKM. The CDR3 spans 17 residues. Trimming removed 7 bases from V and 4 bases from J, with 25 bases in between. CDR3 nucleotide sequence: TGTGCCAGCACCAGTTCCATGAGCGGGAGCGCTTTCTATGGCTACACCTTC. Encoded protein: CASTSSMSGSAFYGYTF.

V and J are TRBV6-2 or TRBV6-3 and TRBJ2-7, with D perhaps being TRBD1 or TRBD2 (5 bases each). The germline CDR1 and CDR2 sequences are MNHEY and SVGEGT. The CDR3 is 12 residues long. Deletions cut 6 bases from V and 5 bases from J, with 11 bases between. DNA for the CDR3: TGTGCCAGCAGCCACGGGGCGAACGAGCAGTACTTC. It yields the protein CASSHGANEQYF.

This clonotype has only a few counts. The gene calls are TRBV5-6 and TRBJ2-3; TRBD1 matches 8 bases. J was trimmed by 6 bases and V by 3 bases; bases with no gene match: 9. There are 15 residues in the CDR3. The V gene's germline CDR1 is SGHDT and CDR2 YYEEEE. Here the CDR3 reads CASSSQGATADTQYF. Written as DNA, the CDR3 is TGTGCCAGCAGCTCGCAGGGGGCTACTGCGGATACGCAGTATTTT.

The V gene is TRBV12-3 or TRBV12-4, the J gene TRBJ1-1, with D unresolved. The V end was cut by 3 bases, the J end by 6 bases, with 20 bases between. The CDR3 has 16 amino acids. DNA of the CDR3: TGTGCCAGCAGTTTCCCCTTTAAAGGGCGGAGACCTGAAGCTTTCTTT. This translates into CASSFPFKGRRPEAFF.